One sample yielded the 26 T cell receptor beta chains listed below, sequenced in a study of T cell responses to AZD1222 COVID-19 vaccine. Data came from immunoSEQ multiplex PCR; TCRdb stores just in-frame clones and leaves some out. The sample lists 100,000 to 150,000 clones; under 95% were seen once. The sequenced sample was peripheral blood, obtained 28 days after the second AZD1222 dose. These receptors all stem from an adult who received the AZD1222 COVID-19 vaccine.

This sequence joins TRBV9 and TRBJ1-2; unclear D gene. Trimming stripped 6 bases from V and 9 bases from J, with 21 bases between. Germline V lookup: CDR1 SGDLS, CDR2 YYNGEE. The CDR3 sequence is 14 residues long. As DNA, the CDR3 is TGTGCCAGCAACCCCCTTTTCGGGCTTGATAGCTACACCTTC. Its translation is CASNPLFGLDSYTF.

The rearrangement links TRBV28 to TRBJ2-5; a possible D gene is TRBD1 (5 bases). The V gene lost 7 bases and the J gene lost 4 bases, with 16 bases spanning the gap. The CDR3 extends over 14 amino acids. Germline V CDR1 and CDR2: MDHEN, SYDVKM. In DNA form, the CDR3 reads TGTGCCAGCACCACCCGACTGGGGCGAGAGACCCAGTACTTC. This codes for CASTTRLGRETQYF.

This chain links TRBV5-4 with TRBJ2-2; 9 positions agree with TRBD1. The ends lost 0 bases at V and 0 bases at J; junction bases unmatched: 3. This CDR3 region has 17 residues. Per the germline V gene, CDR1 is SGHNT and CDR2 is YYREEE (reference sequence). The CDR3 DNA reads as TGTGCCAGCAGCTTGGGTCGGGACAGGGCGAACACCGGGGAGCTGTTTTTT. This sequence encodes CASSLGRDRANTGELFF.

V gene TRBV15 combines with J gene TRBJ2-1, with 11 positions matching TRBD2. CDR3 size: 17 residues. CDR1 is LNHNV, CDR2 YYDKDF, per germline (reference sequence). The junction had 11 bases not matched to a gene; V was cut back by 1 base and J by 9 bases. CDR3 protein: CATSRGYSLAGGSEQFF. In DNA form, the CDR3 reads TGTGCCACCAGCAGAGGATACAGTCTAGCGGGAGGAAGTGAGCAGTTCTTC.

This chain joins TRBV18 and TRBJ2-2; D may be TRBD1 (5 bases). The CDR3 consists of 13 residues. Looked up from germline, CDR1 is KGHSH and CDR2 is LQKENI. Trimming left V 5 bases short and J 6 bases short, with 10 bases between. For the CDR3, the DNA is TGTGCCAGCTCATCACAGGTGCCCGGGGAGCTGTTTTTT. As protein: CASSSQVPGELFF.

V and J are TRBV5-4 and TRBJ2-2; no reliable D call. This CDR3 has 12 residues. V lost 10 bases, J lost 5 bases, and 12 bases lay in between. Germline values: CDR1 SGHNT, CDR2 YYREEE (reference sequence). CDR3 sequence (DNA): TGTGCCCTCAGCGAGGTGACCGGGGAGCTGTTTTTT. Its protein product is CALSEVTGELFF.

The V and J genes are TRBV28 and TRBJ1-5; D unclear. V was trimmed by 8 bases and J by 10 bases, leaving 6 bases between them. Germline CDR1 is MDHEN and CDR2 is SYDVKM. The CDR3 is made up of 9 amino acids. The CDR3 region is CASGHPQHF. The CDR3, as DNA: TGTGCCAGCGGGCACCCCCAGCATTTT.

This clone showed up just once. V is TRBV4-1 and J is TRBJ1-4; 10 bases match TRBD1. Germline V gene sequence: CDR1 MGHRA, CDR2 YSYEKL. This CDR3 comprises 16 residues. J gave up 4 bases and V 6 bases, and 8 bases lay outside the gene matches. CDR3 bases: TGCGCCAGCAGACTTTCCGGGACAGGGGTTAATGAAAAACTGTTTTTT. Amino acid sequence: CASRLSGTGVNEKLFF.

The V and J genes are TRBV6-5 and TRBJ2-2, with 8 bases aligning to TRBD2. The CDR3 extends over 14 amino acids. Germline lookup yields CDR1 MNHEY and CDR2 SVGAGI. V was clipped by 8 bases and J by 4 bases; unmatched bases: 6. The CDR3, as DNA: TGTGCCAGCTCCCGGGAGGGCCCCACCGGGGAGCTGTTTTTT. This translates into CASSREGPTGELFF.

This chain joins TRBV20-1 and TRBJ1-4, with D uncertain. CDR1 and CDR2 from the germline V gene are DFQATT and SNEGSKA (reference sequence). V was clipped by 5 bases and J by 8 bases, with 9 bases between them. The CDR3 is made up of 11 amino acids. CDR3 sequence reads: CSASRSEKLFF. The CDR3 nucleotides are TGCAGTGCTTCTAGGTCGGAAAAACTGTTTTTT.

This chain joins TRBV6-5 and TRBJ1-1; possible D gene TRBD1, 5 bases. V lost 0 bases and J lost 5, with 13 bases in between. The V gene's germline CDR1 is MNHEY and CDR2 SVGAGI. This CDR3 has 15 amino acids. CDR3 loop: CASSYSTTEGTEAFF. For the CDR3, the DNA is TGTGCCAGCAGTTACTCTACGACAGAGGGGACTGAAGCTTTCTTT.

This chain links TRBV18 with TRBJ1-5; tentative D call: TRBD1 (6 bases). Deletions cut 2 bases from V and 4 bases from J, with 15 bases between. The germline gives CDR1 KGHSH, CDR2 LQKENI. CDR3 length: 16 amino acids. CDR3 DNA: TGTGCCAGCTCACCATTGAGAGGGGGTAGGAATCAGCCCCAGCATTTT. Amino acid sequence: CASSPLRGGRNQPQHF.

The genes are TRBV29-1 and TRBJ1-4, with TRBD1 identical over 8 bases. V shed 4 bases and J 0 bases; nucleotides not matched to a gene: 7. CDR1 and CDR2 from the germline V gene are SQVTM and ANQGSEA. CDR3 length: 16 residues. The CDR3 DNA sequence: TGCAGCGTTGGAGGGACAGGCTCCGCAACTAATGAAAAACTGTTTTTT. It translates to CSVGGTGSATNEKLFF.

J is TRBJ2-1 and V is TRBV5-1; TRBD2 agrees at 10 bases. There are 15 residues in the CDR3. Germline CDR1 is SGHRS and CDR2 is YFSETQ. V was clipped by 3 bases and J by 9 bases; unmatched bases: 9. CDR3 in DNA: TGCGCCAGCAGCTCAGGACCTAGCGGGAGTTTTGAGCAGTTCTTC. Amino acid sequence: CASSSGPSGSFEQFF.

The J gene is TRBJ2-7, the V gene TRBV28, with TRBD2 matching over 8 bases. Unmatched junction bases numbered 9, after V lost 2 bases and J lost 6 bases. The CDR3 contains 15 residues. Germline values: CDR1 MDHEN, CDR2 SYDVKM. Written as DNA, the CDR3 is TGTGCCAGCAGTTTAGGGAGCGGGAGTAAACGCGAGCAGTACTTC. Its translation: CASSLGSGSKREQYF. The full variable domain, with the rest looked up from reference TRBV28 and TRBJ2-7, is DVKVTQSSRYLVKRTGEKVFLECVQDMDHENMFWYRQDPGLGLRLIYFSYDVKMKEKGDIPEGYSVSREKKERFSLILESASTNQTSMYLCASSLGSGSKREQYFGPGTRLTVT.

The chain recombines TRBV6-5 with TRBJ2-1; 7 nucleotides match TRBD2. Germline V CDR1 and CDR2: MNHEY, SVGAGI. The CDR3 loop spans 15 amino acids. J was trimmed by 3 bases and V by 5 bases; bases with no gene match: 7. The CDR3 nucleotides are TGTGCCAGCAGTAAGAGCGGGGCCAGCTACAATGAGCAGTTCTTC. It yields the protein CASSKSGASYNEQFF.

The CDR3 here is CASRKDRGRARYEQYF. The CDR3 DNA follows: TGTGCCAGCAGAAAGGACAGGGGGCGTGCCCGTTACGAGCAGTACTTC. The rearrangement joins TRBV11-1 to TRBJ2-7, with 11 positions matching TRBD1. The germline CDR1 and CDR2 sequences are SGHAT and FQDESV (reference sequence). V was pared by 6 bases and J by 4 bases, with 11 bases of the junction left unmatched. CDR3 size: 16 residues.

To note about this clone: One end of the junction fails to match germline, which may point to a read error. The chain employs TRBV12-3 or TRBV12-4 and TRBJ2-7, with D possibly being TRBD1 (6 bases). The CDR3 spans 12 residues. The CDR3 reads CASSLAADRWDF. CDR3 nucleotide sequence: TGTGCCAGCAGTTTAGCGGCCGACAGGTGGGACTTC.

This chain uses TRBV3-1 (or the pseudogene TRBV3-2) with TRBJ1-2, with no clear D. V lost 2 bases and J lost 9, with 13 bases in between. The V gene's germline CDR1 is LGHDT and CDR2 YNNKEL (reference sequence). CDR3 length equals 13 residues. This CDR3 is CASSQNGARSYTF. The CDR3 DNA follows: TGTGCCAGCAGCCAAAATGGCGCCCGGAGCTACACCTTC.

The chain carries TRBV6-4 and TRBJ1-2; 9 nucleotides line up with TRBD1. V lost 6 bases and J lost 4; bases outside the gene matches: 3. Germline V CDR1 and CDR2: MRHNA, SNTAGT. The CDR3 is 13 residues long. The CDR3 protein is CASRRGQGYGYTF. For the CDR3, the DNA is TGTGCCAGCAGGAGGGGACAGGGCTATGGCTACACCTTC.

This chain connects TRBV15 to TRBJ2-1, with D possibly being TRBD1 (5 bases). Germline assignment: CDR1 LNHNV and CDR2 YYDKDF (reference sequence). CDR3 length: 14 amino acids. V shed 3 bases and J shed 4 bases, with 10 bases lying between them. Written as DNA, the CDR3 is TGTGCCACCAGCAGGATACAGGTTTACAATGAGCAGTTCTTC. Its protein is CATSRIQVYNEQFF.

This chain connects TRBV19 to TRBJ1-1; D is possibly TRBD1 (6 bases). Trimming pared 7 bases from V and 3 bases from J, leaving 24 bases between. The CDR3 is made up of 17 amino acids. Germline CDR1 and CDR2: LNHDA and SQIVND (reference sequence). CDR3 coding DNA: TGTGCCAGTACCGAAAAGGGGGGGGGCGTGCAGGACACTGAAGCTTTCTTT. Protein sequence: CASTEKGGGVQDTEAFF. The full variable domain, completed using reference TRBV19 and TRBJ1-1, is DGGITQSPKYLFRKEGQNVTLSCEQNLNHDAMYWYRQDPGQGLRLIYYSQIVNDFQKGDIAEGYSVSREKKESFPLTVTSAQKNPTAFYLCASTEKGGGVQDTEAFFGQGTRLTVV.

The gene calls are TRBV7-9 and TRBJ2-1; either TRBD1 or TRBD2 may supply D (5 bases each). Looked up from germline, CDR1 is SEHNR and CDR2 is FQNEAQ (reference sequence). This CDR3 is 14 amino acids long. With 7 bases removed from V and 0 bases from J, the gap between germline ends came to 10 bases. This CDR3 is CASKPGTSYNEQFF. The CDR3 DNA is TGTGCCAGCAAACCCGGGACCTCCTACAATGAGCAGTTCTTC.

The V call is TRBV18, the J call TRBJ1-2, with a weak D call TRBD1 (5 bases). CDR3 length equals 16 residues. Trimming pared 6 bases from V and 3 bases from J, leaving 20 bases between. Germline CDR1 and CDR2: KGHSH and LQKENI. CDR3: CASSPQEAAGHYGYTF. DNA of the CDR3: TGTGCCAGCTCCCCCCAGGAGGCAGCAGGGCACTATGGCTACACCTTC.

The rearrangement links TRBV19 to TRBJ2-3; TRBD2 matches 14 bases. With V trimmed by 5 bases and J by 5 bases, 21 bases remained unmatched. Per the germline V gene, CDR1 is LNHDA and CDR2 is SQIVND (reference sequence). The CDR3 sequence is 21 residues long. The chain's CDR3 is CASSALAGTSGRWARGDTQYF. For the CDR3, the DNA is TGTGCCAGTAGTGCTTTGGCCGGGACTAGCGGGAGATGGGCTAGGGGAGATACGCAGTATTTT.

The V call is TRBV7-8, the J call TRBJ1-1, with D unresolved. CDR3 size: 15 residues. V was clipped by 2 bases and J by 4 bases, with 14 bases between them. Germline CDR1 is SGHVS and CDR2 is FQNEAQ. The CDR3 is CASSLHGLSSTEAFF. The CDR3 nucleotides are TGTGCCAGCAGCTTACATGGGCTAAGTAGCACTGAAGCTTTCTTT.